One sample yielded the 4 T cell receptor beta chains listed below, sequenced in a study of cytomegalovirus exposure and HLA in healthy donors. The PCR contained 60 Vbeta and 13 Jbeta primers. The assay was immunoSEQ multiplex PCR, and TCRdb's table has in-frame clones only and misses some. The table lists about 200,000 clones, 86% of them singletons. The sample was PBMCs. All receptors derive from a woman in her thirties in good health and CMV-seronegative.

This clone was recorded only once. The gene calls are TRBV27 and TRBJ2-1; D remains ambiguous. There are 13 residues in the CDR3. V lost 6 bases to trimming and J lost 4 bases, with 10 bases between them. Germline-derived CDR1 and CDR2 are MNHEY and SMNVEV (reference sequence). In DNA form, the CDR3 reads TGTGCCAGCAGGGAAGACTTATACAATGAGCAGTTCTTC. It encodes CASREDLYNEQFF.

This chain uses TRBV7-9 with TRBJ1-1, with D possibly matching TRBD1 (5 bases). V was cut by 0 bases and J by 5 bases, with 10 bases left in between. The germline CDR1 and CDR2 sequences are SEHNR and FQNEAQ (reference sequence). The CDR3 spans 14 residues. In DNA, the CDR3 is TGTGCCAGCAGCTTAGCCGGGGGGAGGACTGAAGCTTTCTTT. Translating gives CASSLAGGRTEAFF.

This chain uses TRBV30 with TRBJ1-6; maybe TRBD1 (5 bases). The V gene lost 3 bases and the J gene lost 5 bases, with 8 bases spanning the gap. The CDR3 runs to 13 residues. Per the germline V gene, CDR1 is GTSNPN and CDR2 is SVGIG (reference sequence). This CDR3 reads CAWRKTDNSPLHF. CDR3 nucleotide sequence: TGTGCCTGGAGGAAGACAGATAATTCACCCCTCCACTTT. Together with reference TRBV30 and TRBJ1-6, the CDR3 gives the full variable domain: SQTIHQWPATLVQPVGSPLSLECTVEGTSNPNLYWYRQAAGRGLQLLFYSVGIGQISSEVPQNLSASRPQDRQFILSSKKLLLSDSGFYLCAWRKTDNSPLHFGNGTRLTVT.

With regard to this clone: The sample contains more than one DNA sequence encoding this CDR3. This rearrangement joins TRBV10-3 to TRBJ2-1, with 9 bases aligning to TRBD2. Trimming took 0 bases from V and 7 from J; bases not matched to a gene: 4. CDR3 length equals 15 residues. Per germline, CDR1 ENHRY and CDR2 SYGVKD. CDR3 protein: CAISESTSGGNEQFF. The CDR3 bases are TGTGCCATCAGTGAGTCGACTAGCGGAGGAAATGAGCAGTTCTTC.